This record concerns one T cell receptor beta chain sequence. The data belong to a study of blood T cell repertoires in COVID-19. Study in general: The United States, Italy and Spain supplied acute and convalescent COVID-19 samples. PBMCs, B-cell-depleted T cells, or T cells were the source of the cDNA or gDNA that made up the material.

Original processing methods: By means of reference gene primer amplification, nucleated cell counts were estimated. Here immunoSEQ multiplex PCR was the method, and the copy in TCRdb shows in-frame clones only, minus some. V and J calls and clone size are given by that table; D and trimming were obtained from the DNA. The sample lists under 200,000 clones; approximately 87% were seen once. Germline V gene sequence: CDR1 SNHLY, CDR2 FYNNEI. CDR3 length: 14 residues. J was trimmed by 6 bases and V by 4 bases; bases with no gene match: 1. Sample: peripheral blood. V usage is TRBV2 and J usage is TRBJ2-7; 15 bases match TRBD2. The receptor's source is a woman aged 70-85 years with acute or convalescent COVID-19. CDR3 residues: CASSVGLAGGEQYF. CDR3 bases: TGTGCCAGCAGTGTGGGACTAGCGGGAGGCGAGCAGTACTTC.